Detailed here is one TCR beta chain. This specimen belongs to a study of cytomegalovirus exposure and HLA in healthy donors. Clones were sequenced by immunoSEQ multiplex PCR, and TCRdb holds only the in-frame ones, with some missing. Of approximately 270,000 clones in the sample, 65% to 90% are singletons; the top ten hold roughly 0.99%. CDR3 length: 16 residues. V was cut by 0 bases and J by 7 bases, with 19 bases left in between. Germline CDR1 SGHRS, CDR2 YFSETQ. The chain has TRBV5-1 and TRBJ1-2, with D possibly TRBD1 on 5 matching bases. Sequencing used PBMCs. The clonotype originates from a woman aged 18-30 years in good health and CMV-seronegative. This CDR3 is CASSLGPLGGPSGYTF. CDR3 coding DNA: TGCGCCAGCAGCTTGGGTCCGCTGGGGGGTCCTTCTGGCTACACCTTC.